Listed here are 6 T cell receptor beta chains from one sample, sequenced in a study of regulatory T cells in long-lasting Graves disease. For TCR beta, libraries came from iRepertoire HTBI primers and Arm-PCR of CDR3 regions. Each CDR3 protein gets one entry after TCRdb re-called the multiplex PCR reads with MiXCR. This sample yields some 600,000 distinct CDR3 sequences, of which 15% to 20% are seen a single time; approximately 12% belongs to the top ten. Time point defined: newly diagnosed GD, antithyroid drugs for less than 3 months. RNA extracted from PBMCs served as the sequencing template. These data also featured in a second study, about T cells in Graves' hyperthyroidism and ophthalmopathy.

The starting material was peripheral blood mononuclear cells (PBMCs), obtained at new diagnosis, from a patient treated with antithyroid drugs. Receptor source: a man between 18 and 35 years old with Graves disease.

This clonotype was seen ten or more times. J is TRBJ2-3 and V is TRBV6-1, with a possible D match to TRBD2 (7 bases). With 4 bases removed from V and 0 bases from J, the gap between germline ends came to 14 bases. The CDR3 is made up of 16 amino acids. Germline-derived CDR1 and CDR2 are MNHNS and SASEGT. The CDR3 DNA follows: TGTGCCAGCAGTGCGGTGCGGGGGCCTAGCACAGATACGCAGTATTTT. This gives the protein CASSAVRGPSTDTQYF.

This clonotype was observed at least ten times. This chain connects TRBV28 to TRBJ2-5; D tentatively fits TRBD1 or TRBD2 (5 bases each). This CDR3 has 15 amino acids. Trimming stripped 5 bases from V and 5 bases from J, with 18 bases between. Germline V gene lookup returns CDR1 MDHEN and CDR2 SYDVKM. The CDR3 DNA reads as TGTGCCAGCAGTCCCCGGACAACGAGGGTGGAGACCCAGTACTTC. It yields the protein CASSPRTTRVETQYF. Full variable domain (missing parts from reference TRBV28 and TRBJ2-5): DVKVTQSSRYLVKRTGEKVFLECVQDMDHENMFWYRQDPGLGLRLIYFSYDVKMKEKGDIPEGYSVSREKKERFSLILESASTNQTSMYLCASSPRTTRVETQYFGPGTRLLVL.

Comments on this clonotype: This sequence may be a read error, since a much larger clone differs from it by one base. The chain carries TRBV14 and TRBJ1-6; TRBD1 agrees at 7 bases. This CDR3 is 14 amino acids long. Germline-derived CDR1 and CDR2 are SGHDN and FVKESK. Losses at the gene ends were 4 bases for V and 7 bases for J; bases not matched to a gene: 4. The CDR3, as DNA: TGTGCCAGCAGCCCGGGACAGCTGAATTCACCCCTCCACTTT. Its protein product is CASSPGQLNSPLHF. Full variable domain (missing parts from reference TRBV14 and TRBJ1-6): EAGVTQFPSHSVIEKGQTVTLRCDPISGHDNLYWYRRVMGKEIKFLLHFVKESKQDESGMPNNRFLAERTGGTYSTLKVQPAELEDSGVYFCASSPGQLNSPLHFGNGTRLTVT.

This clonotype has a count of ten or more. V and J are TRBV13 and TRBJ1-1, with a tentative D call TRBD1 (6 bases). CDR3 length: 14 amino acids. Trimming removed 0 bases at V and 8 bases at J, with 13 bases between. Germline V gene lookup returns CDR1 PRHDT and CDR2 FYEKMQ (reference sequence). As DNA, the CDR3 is TGTGCCAGCAGCTTAGGGCCGGGGGCGCGGGAAGCTTTCTTT. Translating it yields CASSLGPGAREAFF. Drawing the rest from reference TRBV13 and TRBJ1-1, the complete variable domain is AAGVIQSPRHLIKEKRETATLKCYPIPRHDTVYWYQQGPGQDPQFLISFYEKMQSDKGSIPDRFSAQQFSDYHSELNMSSLELGDSALYFCASSLGPGAREAFFGQGTRLTVV.

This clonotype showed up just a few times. DNA of the CDR3: TGTGCCAGCAGCGGGACAGGGGCCGATGAAGATCATAGCACAGATACGCAGTATTTT. Protein product: CASSGTGADEDHSTDTQYF. This chain links TRBV5-5 with TRBJ2-3, with TRBD1 matching 10 bases. The germline gives CDR1 SGHKS, CDR2 YYEKEE (reference sequence). J lost 0 bases, V lost 4 bases, and 14 bases had no gene match. The CDR3 runs 19 residues.

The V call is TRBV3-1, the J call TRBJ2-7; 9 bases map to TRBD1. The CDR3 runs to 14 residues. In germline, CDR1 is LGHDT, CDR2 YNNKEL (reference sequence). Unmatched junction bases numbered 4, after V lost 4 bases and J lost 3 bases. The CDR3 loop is CASSRTGVNYEQYF. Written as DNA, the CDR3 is TGTGCCAGCAGCCGGACAGGGGTGAACTACGAGCAGTACTTC.